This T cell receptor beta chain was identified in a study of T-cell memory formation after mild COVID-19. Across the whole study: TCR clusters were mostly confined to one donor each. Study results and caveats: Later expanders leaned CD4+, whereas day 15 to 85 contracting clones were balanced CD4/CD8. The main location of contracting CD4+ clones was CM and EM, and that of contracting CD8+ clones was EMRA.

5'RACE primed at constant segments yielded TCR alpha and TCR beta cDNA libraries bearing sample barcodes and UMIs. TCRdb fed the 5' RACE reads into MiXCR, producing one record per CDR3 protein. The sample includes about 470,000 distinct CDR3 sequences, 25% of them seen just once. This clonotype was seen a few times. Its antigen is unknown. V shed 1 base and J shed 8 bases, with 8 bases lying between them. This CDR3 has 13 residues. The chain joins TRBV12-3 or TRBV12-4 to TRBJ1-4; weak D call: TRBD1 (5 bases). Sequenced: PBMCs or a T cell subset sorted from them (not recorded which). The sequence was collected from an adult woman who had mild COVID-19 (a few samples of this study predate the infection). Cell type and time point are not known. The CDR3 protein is CASSLGQREKLFF. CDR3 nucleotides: TGTGCCAGCAGTTTAGGACAGAGAGAAAAACTGTTTTTT.